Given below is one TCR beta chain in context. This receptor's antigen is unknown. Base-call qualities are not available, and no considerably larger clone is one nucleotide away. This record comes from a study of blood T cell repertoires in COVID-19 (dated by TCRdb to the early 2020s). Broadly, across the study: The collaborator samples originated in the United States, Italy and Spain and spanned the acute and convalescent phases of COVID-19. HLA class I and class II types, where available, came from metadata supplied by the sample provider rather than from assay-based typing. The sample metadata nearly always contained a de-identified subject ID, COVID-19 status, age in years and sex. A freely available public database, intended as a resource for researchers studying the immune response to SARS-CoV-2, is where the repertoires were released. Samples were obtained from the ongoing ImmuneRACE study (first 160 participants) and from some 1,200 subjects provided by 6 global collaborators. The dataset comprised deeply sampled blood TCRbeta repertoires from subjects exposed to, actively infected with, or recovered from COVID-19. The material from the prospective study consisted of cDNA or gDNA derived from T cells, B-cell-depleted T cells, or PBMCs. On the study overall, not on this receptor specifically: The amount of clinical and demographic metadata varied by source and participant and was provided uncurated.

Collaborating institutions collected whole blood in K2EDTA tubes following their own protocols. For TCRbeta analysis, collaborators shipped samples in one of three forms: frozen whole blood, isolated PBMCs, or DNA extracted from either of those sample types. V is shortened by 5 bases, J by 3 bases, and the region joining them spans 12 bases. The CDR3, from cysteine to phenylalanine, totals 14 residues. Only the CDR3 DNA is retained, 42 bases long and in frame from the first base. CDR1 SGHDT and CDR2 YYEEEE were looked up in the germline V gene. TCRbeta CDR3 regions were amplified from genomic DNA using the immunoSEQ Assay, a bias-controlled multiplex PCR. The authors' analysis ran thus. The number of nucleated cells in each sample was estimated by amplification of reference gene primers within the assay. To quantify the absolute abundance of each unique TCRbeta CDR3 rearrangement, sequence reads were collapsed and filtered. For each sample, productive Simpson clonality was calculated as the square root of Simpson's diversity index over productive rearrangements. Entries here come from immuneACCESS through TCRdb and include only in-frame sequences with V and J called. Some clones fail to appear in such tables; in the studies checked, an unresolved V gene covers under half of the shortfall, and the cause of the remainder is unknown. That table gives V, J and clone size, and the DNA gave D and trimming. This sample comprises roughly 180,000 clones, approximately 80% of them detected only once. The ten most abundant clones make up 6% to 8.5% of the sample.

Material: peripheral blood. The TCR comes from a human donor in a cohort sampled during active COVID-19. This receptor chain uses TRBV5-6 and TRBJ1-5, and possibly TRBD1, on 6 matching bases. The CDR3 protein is CASSLGHHNQPQHF. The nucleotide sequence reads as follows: TGTGCCAGCAGTCTGGGACATCACAATCAGCCCCAGCATTTT.